This TCR beta chain was documented in a study of blood T cell repertoires in COVID-19. TCRdb keeps only in-frame clones here, not all; method: immunoSEQ multiplex PCR. This sample has 65,000 to 80,000 clones, with 70% to 90% found just once. The CDR3 is 11 amino acids. Looked up from germline, CDR1 is SQVTM and CDR2 is ANQGSEA. J is TRBJ2-5 and V is TRBV29-1; TRBD2 is a possible D gene (6 bases). This clonotype was obtained from an older man with active or convalescent COVID-19. The sample was peripheral blood. For the CDR3, the DNA is TGCAGTGGGCGGGGCCAAGAGACCCAGTACTTC. It translates to CSGRGQETQYF.